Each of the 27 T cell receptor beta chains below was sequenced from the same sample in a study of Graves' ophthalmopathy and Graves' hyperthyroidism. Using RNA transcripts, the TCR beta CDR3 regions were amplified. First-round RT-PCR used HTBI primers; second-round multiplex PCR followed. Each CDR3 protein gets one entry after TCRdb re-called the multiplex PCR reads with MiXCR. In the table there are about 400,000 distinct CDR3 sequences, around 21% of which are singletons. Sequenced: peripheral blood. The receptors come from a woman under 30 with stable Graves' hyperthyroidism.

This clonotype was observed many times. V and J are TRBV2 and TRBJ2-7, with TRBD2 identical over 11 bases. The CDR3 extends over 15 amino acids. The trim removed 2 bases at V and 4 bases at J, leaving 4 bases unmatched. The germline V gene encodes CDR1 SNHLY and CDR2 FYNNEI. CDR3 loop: CASSETSGSWYEQYF. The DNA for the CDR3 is TGTGCCAGCAGTGAAACTAGCGGGAGTTGGTACGAGCAGTACTTC.

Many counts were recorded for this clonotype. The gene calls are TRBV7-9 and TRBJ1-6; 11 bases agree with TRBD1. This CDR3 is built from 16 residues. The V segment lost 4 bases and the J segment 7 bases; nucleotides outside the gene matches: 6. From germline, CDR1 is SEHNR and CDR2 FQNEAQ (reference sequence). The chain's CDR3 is CASSSDRGLVNSPLHF. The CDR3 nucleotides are TGTGCCAGCAGCTCGGACAGGGGGCTTGTGAATTCACCCCTCCACTTT.

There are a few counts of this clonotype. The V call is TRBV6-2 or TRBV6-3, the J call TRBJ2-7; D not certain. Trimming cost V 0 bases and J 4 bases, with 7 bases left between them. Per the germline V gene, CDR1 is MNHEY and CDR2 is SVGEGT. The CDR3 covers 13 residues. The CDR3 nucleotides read TGTGCCAGCAGTTACTCCGACCCGTACGAGCAGTACTTC. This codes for CASSYSDPYEQYF.

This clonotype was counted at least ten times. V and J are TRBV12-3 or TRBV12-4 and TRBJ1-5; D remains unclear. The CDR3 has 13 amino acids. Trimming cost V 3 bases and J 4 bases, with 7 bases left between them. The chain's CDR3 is CASSFSGNQPQHF. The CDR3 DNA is TGTGCCAGCAGTTTTTCCGGGAATCAGCCCCAGCATTTT.

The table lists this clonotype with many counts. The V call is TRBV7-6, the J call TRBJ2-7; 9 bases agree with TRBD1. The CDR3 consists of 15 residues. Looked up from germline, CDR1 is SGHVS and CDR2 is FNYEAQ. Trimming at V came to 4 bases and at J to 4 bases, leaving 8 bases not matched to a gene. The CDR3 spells CASSSPGQGVYEQYF. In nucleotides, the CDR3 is TGTGCCAGCAGCTCGCCGGGACAGGGAGTGTACGAGCAGTACTTC.

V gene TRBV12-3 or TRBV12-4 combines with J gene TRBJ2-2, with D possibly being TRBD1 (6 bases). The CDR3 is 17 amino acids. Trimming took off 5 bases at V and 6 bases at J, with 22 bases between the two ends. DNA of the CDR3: TGTGCCAGCAGTCCTCGACAGGCCCTCAGGGATCCCGGGGAGCTGTTTTTT. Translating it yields CASSPRQALRDPGELFF.

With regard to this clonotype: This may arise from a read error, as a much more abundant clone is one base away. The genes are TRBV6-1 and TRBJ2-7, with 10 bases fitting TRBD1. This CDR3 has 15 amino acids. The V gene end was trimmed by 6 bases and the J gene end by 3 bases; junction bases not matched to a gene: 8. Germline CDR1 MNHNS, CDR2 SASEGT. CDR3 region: CASRETGTGVYEQYF. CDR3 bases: TGTGCCAGCAGAGAGACCGGGACAGGGGTCTACGAGCAGTACTTC.

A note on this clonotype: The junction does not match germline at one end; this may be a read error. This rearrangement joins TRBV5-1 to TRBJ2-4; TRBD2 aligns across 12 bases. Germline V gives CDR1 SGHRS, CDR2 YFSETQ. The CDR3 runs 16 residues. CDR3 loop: CASSLASGRAGNIKYF. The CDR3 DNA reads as TGCGCCAGCAGCTTGGCTAGCGGGAGGGCAGGAAACATTAAGTACTTC.

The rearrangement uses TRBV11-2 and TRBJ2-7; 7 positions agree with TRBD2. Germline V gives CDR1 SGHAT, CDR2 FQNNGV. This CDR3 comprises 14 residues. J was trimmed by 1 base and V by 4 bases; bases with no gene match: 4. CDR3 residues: CASSSEGGSYEQYF. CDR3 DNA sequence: TGTGCCAGCAGCTCCGAGGGAGGGTCCTACGAGCAGTACTTC.

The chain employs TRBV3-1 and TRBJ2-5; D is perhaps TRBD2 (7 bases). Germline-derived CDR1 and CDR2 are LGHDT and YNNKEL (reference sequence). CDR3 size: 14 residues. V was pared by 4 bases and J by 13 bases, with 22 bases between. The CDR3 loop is CASSPFSAGAPSYF. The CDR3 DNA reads TGTGCCAGCAGCCCCTTTTCGGCGGGGGCGCCTTCGTACTTC.

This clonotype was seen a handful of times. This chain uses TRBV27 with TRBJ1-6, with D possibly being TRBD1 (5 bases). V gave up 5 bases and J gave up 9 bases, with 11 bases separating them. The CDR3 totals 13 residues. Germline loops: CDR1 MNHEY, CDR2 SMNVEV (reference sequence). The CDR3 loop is CASSGDGSSPLHF. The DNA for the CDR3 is TGTGCCAGCAGTGGGGACGGTAGTTCACCCCTCCACTTT.

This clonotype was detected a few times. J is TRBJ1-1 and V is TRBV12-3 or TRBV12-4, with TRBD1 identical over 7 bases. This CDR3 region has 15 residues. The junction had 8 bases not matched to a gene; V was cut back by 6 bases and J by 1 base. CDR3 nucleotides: TGTGCCAGCAGAATACTGACAGGGCCGAACACTGAAGCTTTCTTT. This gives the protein CASRILTGPNTEAFF.

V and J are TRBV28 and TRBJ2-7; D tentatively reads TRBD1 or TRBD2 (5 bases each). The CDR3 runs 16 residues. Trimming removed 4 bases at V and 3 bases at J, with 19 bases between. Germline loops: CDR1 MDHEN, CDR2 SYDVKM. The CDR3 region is CASSSSRDPLVYEQYF. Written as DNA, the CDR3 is TGTGCCAGCAGTTCCAGCCGGGACCCTCTCGTCTACGAGCAGTACTTC.

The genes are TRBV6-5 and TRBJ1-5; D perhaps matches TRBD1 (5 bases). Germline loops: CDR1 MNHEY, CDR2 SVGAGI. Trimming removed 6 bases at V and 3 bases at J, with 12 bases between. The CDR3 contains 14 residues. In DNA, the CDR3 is TGTGCCAGCAGCTACGGGGGAATCAATCAGCCCCAGCATTTT. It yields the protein CASSYGGINQPQHF.

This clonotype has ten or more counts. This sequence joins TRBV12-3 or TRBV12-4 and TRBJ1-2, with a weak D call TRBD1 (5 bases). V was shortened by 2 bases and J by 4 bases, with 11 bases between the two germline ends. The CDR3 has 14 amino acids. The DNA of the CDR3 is TGTGCCAGCAGTTTACAACAGGAGATCTATGGCTACACCTTC. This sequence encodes CASSLQQEIYGYTF.

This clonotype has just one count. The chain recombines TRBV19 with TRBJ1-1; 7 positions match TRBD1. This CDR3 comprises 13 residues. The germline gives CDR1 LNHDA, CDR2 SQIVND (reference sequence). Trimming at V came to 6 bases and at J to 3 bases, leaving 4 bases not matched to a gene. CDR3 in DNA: TGTGCCAGTAGGAGGGGGCCGGACACTGAAGCTTTCTTT. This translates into CASRRGPDTEAFF.

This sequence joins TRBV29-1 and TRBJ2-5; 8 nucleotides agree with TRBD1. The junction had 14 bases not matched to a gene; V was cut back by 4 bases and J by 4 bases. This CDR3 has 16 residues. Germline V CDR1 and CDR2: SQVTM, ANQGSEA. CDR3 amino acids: CSVVFSGQDLGETQYF. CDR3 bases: TGCAGCGTTGTCTTCTCGGGACAGGATCTAGGAGAGACCCAGTACTTC.

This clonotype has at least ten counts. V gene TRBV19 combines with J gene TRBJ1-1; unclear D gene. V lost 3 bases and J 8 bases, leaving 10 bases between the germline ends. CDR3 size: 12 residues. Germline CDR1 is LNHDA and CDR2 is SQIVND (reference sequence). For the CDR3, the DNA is TGTGCCAGTAGTATCCTAGGATCGGAAGCTTTCTTT. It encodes CASSILGSEAFF.

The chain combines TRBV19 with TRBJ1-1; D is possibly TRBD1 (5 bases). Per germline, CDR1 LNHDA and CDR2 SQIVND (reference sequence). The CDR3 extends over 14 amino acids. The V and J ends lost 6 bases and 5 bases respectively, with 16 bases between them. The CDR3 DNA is TGTGCCAGTAGCGGTTCGTGGGGGAAGACTGAAGCTTTCTTT. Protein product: CASSGSWGKTEAFF.

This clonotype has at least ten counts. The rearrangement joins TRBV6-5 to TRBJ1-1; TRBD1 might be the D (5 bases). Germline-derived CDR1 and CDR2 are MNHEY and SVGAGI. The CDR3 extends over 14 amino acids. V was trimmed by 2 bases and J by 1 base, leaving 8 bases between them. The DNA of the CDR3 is TGTGCCAGCAGTTACGGGGGAAAGAACACTGAAGCTTTCTTT. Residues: CASSYGGKNTEAFF.

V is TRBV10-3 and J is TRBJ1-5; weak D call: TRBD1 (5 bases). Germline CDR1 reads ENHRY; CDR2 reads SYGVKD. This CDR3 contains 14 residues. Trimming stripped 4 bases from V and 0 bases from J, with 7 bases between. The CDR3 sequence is CAISATGSNQPQHF. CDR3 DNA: TGTGCCATCAGTGCCACAGGTAGCAATCAGCCCCAGCATTTT.

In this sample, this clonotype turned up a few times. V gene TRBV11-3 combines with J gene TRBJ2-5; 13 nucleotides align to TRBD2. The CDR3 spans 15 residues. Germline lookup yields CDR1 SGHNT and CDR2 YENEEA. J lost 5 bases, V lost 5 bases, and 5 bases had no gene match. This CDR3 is CASSPGTSGMETQYF. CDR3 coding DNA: TGTGCCAGCAGCCCAGGGACTAGCGGGATGGAGACCCAGTACTTC.

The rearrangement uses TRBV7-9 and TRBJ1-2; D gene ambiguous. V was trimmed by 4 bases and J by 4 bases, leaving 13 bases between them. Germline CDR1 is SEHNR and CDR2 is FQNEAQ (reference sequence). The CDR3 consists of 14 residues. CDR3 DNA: TGTGCCAGCAGCTCCATTAACAGCCTCTATGGCTACACCTTC. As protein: CASSSINSLYGYTF.

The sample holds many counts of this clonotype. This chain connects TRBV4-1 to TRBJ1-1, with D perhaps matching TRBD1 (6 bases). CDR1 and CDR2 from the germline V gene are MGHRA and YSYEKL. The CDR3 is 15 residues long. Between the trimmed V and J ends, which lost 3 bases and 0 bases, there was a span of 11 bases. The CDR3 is CASSHNTGLNTEAFF. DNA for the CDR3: TGCGCCAGCAGCCACAATACAGGGTTGAACACTGAAGCTTTCTTT.

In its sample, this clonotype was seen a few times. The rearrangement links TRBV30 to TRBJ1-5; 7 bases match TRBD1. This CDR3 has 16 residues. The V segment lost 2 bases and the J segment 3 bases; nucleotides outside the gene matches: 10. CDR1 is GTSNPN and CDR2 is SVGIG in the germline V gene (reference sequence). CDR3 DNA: TGTGCCTGGAGTCCTCACGGCAGGGGGAACAATCAGCCCCAGCATTTT. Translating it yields CAWSPHGRGNNQPQHF.

CDR3 in amino acids: CASSYAGTGSYGYTF. The CDR3 DNA follows: TGTGCCAGCAGTTACGCGGGGACAGGGTCCTATGGCTACACCTTC. The rearrangement links TRBV6-2 or TRBV6-3 to TRBJ1-2, with 9 nucleotides matching TRBD1. Germline CDR1 MNHEY, CDR2 SVGEGT. CDR3 length equals 15 residues. V lost 2 bases, J lost 4 bases, and 5 bases stayed unmatched.

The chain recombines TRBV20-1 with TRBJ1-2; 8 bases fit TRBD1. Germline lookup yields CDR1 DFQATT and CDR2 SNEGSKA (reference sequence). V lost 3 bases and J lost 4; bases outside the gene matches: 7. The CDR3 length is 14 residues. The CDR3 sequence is CSASPQGASYGYTF. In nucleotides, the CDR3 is TGCAGTGCTAGTCCCCAGGGGGCCAGCTATGGCTACACCTTC.